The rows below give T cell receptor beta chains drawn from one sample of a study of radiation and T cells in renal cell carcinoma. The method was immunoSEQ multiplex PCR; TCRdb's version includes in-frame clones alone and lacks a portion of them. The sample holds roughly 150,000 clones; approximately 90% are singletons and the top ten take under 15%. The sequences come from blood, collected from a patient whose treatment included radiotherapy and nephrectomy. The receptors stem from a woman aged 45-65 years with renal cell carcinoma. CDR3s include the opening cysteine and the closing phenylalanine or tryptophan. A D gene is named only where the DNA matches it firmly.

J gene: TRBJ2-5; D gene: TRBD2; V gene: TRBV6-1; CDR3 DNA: TGTGCCAGCAGTGAATATGGGACTAGCTGGGAAGAGACCCAGTACTTC; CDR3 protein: CASSEYGTSWEETQYF
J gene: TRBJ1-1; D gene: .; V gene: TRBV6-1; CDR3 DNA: TGTGCCAGCAGTACCCGGACGGAGAACACTGAAGCTTTCTTT; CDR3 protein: CASSTRTENTEAFF
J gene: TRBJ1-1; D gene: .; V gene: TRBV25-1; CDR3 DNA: TGTGCCAGCAGTGAATGGGACGCCTTTGAAGCTTTCTTT; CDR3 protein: CASSEWDAFEAFF
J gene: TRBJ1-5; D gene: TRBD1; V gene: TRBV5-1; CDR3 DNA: TGCGCCAGCAGCATGACAGGGGGCAATCAGCCCCAGCATTTT; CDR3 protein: CASSMTGGNQPQHF
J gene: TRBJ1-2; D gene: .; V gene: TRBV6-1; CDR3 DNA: TGTGCCAGCTCCCCAGAGACAGCCTATGGCTACACCTTC; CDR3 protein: CASSPETAYGYTF
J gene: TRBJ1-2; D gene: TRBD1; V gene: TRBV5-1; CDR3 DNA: TGCGCCAGCAGCTTGGGTCAGGGACAGGGTCATGGCTACACCTTC; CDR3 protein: CASSLGQGQGHGYTF
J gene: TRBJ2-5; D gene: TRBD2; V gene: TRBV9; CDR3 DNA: TGTGCCAGCAGCGTAGCGGGGGAGGGTTTCGAGACCCAGTACTTC; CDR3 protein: CASSVAGEGFETQYF
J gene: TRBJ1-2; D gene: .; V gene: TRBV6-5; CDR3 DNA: TGTGCCAGCAGGCCTGCGGGGGAGGGGTATGGCTACACCTTC; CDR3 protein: CASRPAGEGYGYTF
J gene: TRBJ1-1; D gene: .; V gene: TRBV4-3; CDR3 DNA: TGCGCCAGCAGCCAAGATCGGCGGGACACTGAAGCTTTCTTT; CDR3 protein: CASSQDRRDTEAFF
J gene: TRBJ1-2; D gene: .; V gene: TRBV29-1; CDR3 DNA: TGCAGCGTTGAAGGCTCGGGGCAGGCTAACTATGGCTACACCTTC; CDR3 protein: CSVEGSGQANYGYTF
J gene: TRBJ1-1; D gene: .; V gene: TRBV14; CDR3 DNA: TGTGCCAGCAGCCCCCACGGGAAAGGGATGAACACTGAAGCTTTCTTT; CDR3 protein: CASSPHGKGMNTEAFF
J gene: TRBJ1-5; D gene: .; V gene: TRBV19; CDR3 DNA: TGTGCCAGTAGTATAGACTCGATTTCGCCCCAGCATTTT; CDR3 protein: CASSIDSISPQHF
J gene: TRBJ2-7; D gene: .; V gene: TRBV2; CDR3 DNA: TGTGCCTACCTGAGACGGAGTGACGAGCAGTACTTC; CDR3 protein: CAYLRRSDEQYF
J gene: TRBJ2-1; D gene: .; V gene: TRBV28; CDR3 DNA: TGTGCCAGCAGTTTATCGTGGAGGGCCCCCTACAATGAGCAGTTCTTC; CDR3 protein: CASSLSWRAPYNEQFF
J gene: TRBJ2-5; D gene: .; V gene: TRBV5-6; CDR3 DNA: TGTGCCAGCAGCTTCAAAGAGACCCAGTACTTC; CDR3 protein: CASSFKETQYF
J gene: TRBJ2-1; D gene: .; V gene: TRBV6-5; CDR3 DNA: TGTGCCAGCAGTTACGGGCAGGGGGGCAATGAGCAGTTCTTC; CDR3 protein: CASSYGQGGNEQFF
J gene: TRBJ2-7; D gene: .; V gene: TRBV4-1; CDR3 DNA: TGCGCCAGCAGCCAAGGATTCAGCCCGCTGGCCGAGCAGTACTTC; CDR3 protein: CASSQGFSPLAEQYF
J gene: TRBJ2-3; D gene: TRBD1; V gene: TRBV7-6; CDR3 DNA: TGTGCCAGCAGCCCCCGGGGGACAGGGAGACTCACAGATACGCAGTATTTT; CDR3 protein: CASSPRGTGRLTDTQYF
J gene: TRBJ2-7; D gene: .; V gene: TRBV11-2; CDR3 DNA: TGTGCCAGCAATCGACCTGGCTCCTACGAGCAGTACTTC; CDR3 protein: CASNRPGSYEQYF
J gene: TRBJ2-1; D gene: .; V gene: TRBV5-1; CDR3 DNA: TGTGCCAGCAGCTTGGGGCTAGTCGAGGAGTTCTTC; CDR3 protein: CASSLGLVEEFF
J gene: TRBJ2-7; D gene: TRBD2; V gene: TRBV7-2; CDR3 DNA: TGTGCCAGCAGCTTATTCCCTCTAGCGGGGGGCGCCCACGAGCAGTACTTC; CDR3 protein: CASSLFPLAGGAHEQYF
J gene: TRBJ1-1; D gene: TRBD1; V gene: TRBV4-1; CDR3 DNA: TGCGCCAGCAGCCAGCTACAGGGGGCGGCCACTGAAGCTTTCTTT; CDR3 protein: CASSQLQGAATEAFF
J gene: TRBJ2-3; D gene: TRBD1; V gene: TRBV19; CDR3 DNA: TGTGCCAGTGGGAACCAACAGGGGCCCACAGATACGCAGTATTTT; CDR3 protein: CASGNQQGPTDTQYF
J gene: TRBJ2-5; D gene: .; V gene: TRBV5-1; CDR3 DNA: TGCGCCAGCAGCGTGAATTTATGGCAGGCGTACCAAGAGACCCAGTACTTC; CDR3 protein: CASSVNLWQAYQETQYF
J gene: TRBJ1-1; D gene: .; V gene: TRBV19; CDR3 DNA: TGTGCCAGTAGTTCCTTCGGCGGGGGGAACACTGAAGCTTTCTTT; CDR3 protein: CASSSFGGGNTEAFF